In its sample, the clone carrying this TCR beta chain was seen a few times. Its antigen remains unidentified. This record belongs to a study of CD8 T cells in ankylosing spondylitis. Study-wide points: It was reported that disease-linked clones were significantly enriched in matched ankylosing spondylitis synovial fluid. Some motif variants were previously reported in reactive arthritis synovial fluid and blood.

MiXCR, run by TCRdb on the 5' RACE reads, gives a single entry per CDR3 protein. The table records about 310,000 distinct CDR3 sequences, 20% of them present only once. V gave up 1 base and J gave up 8 bases, with 11 bases separating them. This CDR3 has 14 residues. Germline CDR1 is KGHSH and CDR2 is LQKENI. This TCR was recovered from a female donor with ankylosing spondylitis or in good health (not recorded which). Sequencing was done on a sample of blood, either unsorted or a sorted T cell fraction (not recorded which). The chain employs TRBV18 and TRBJ1-4, with D possibly matching TRBD1 (6 bases). The CDR3: CASSPRGAREKLFF. CDR3 bases: TGTGCCAGCTCACCACGGGGGGCGCGAGAAAAACTGTTTTTT.